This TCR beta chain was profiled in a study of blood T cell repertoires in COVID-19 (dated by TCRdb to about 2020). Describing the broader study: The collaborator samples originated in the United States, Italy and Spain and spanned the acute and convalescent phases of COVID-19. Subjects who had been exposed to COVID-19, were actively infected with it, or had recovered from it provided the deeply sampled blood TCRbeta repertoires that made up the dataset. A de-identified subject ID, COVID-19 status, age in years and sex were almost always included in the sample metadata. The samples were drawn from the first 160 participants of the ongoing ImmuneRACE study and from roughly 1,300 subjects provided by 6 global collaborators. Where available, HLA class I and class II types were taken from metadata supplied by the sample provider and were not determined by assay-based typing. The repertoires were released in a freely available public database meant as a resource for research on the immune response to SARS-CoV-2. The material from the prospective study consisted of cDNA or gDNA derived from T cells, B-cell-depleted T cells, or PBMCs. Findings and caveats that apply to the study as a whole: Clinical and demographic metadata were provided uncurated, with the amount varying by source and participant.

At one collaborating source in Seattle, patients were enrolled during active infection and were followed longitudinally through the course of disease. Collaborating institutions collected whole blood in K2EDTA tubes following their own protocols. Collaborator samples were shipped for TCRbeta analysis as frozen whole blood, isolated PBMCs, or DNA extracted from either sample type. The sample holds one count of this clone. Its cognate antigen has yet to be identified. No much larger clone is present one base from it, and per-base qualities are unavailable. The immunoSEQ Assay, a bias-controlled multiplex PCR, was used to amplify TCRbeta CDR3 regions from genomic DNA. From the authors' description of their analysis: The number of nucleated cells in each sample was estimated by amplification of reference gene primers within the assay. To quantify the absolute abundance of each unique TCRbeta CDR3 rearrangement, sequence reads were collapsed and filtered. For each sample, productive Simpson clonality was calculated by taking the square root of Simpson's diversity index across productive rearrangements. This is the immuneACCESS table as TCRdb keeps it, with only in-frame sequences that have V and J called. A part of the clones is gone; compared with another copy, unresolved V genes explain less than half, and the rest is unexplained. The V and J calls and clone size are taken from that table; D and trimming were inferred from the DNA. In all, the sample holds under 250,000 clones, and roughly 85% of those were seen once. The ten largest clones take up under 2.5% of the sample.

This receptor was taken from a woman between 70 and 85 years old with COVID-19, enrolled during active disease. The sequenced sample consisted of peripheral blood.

CDR3 protein: CASRQPGAFF. The nucleotide sequence reads as follows: TGTGCCAGCCGCCAACCCGGAGCTTTCTTT. The chain employs TRBV21-1 and TRBJ1-1. TRBV21-1 has pseudogene status. The CDR3 runs 10 amino acids, cysteine and phenylalanine included. Only the CDR3 DNA is retained, 30 bases long and in frame from the first base.